Listed below are T cell receptor beta chains from one sample, sequenced in a study of T-cell reconstitution after alpha-beta-depleted transplantation in children. TCRdb reanalysed the PCR reads using MiXCR and keeps one entry per CDR3 protein. Of hundreds of thousands of distinct CDR3 sequences listed, less than 15% are singletons. Sequencing was performed on PBMCs, taken from the stem cell graft. The origin of the receptors is a human donor who donated a stem cell graft to a child with Fanconi anemia. Both conserved end residues are part of each CDR3. The D gene is left open where the match is weak. Some rows mark clone size as missing; the rest say once, few, many or name a class of expanded clone.

TRBJ2-2,-,TRBV7-9,-,TGTGCCAGCAGCTTCGGGGACGGACCGAACACCGGGGAGCTGTTTTTT,CASSFGDGPNTGELFF
TRBJ2-7,TRBD1,TRBV12-3/TRBV12-4,many,TGTGCCAGCAGTTTCGGCTTTTCCGGGACAGCGTCCTACGAGCAGTACTTC,CASSFGFSGTASYEQYF
TRBJ2-7,-,TRBV9,many,TGTGCCAGCAGCGTAAAATCGATTGACTACGAGCAGTACTTC,CASSVKSIDYEQYF
TRBJ2-5,-,TRBV10-3,few,TGTGCCATCAGTGACCCAACGGGACGGCCGTACTTC,CAISDPTGRPYF
TRBJ1-2,-,TRBV20-1,-,TGCAGTGCTAGTCGCGCAGGAGACTATGGCTACACCTTC,CSASRAGDYGYTF
TRBJ2-7,TRBD1,TRBV7-2,-,TGTGCCAGCAGCTTTCAGACAGGGGGTCCCTACGAGCAGTACTTC,CASSFQTGGPYEQYF
TRBJ2-1,-,TRBV2,-,TGTGCCAGCAAAGACTCCTACAATGAGCAGTTCTTC,CASKDSYNEQFF
TRBJ2-5,-,TRBV7-6,-,TGTGCCAGCAGCTTAGTGGGATCGGGGCGAGTCCAAGAGACCCAGTACTTC,CASSLVGSGRVQETQYF
TRBJ1-1,TRBD1,TRBV5-1,-,TGCGCCAGCAGCTGGGGAGCCCTGGGACAGGGTCCGAGGAGCACTGAAGCTTTCTTT,CASSWGALGQGPRSTEAFF
TRBJ1-1,-,TRBV18,many,TGTGCCAGCTCACCACCGCGGGGACCGAACACTGAAGCTTTCTTT,CASSPPRGPNTEAFF
TRBJ2-3,TRBD1,TRBV5-1,-,TGCGCCAGCAGCCCCGGGACAGGGGGCAGCACAGATACGCAGTATTTT,CASSPGTGGSTDTQYF
TRBJ2-7,TRBD2,TRBV12-3/TRBV12-4,-,TGTGCCAGCAGTTTAGGGAAATGGGAGGGTTCGATGGACGAGCAGTACTTC,CASSLGKWEGSMDEQYF
TRBJ1-6,-,TRBV5-1,few,TGCGCCAGCAGCTTGGATGTGATGGGTAATTCACCCCTCCACTTT,CASSLDVMGNSPLHF
TRBJ2-6,-,TRBV6-2/TRBV6-3,many,TGTGCCAGCAGTTACTCTGGGGCCAACGTCCTGACTTTC,CASSYSGANVLTF
TRBJ2-1,TRBD2,TRBV4-3,few,TGCGCCAGCAGCCTCCTAGGGACTAGACAAAATGAGCAGTTCTTC,CASSLLGTRQNEQFF
TRBJ2-5,TRBD1,TRBV5-8,few,TGTGCCAGCAGCTTGGGGACAGGGAACGGTGAGACCCAGTACTTC,CASSLGTGNGETQYF
TRBJ2-7,TRBD1,TRBV12-3/TRBV12-4,many,TGTGCCAGCAGCTCACGGACAGGGAGCTCCTACGAGCAGTACTTC,CASSSRTGSSYEQYF
TRBJ2-7,-,TRBV12-3/TRBV12-4,-,TGTGCCAGCAGTTCCCATCAGGGGCAGTACTTC,CASSSHQGQYF
TRBJ1-4,-,TRBV12-3/TRBV12-4,-,TGTGCCAGCAGTTTCAGGGTCGGGGAAAAACTGTTTTTT,CASSFRVGEKLFF
TRBJ2-5,-,TRBV20-1,many,TGCAGTGCTAGTGTTGGCCCGGCGGAGACCCAGTACTTC,CSASVGPAETQYF
TRBJ1-2,-,TRBV12-3/TRBV12-4,few,TGTGCCAGCAGTTCCAGACGGTATGGCTACACCTTC,CASSSRRYGYTF
TRBJ2-1,-,TRBV9,many,TGTGCCAGCAGCGTAGTCTCGCGTGAGCAGTTCTTC,CASSVVSREQFF